What follows describes a single TCR beta chain. This clonotype was observed at least ten times. Its antigen has not been determined. Base qualities are missing; no much larger clone stands one base away. Profiling of TCR beta VDJ combinations and CDR3 sequences used genomic DNA as the template. TCR repertoire sequencing was run on an Illumina HiSeq 2000. The authors' pipeline ran thus. Repertoire assessment relied on Simpson's diversity index, CDR3 size and DJ length profiles, and TRBV/TRBJ rearrangement plots. The immunodominant clone was defined as the most abundant DNA sequence in deep sequencing data. CDR3 amino acid sequences were screened for sharing across subjects and were compared with published repertoires and the VDJdb database. Through fastp at Q25 and MiXCR, TCRdb rebuilt clones from the public reads, retaining in-frame beta chains. Each entry is one CDR3 protein sequence, shown with its most common DNA and genes. TCRdb, not the authors, supplied the V and J calls. For this sample there are some 150,000 distinct CDR3 sequences; roughly 40% appear just once. The ten largest clones capture 6.5% to 10% of the sample.

In the study, sorted CD4+ and CD8+ blood T cells from patients with severe aplastic anemia and from healthy subjects underwent deep sequencing of TCR repertoires. Ficoll-Paque density gradient centrifugation was used to isolate peripheral blood mononuclear cells. Before DNA extraction, CD4+ and CD8+ T cells were sorted with FACS or magnetic beads. This entry belongs to a study of CD8+CD57+ T cells in acquired aplastic anemia (dated by TCRdb to the late 2010s). Broadly, across the study: On average, sorted CD4+ and CD8+ cells yielded approximately 3 ug of extracted DNA, with a range of about 0.19 to 30 ug. Mean read counts for healthy donor samples were about 10 million for CD4+ cells and 11.0 million for CD8+ cells. Paper-wide results and their limitations: No significant difference in CD8+ Simpson's diversity was found between patients and healthy controls (P=0.060). Roughly 30 CD8+ CDR3 sequences were shared between patients and controls but appeared highly expressed in patients and within their immunodominant clones.

The receptor comes from a human donor in good health, serving as a control. Sample: sorted CD4+, CD8+, or CD8+CD57+ T cells (not recorded which) from PBMCs.

The nucleotide sequence reads as follows: TGTGCCACCAGTATAACACAGGGCTGGGAGCAGTACTTC. Its translation reads: CATSITQGWEQYF. The chain is encoded by TRBV24-1 joined to TRBJ2-7; matching of 6 bases hints at TRBD1 as the D gene. CDR1 is given as KGHDR and CDR2 as SFDVKD, both from the germline V gene. The junction carries 15 bases between V and J, which are trimmed by 6 bases and 7 bases respectively. Counted from cysteine to phenylalanine, this CDR3 has 13 amino acids. CDR3 DNA is the only sequence kept; it has 39 bases, read in frame from the first base.